Listed below are T cell receptor beta chains from one sample, sequenced in a study of response to subunit inactivated influenza vaccine. TCRdb redid the calling of the RT-PCR reads with MiXCR, one entry per CDR3 protein. Among around 760,000 distinct CDR3 sequences listed, approximately 13% were seen once. Sequenced material: PBMCs from blood, taken 14 to 15 days before vaccination. These receptors were taken from a man aged 50 to 60 who received an inactivated influenza vaccine. CDR3s include the opening cysteine and the closing phenylalanine or tryptophan. D genes are given only for firm matches. The size field is filled for only some rows; it gives once, few, many or a size class.

>TRBV5-1|11|TRBJ2-7|few|NA
CASRSGNEQYF
TGCGCCAGCCGTAGCGGCAACGAGCAGTACTTC
>TRBV6-5|18|TRBJ2-1|few|NA
CASSFATTSHGSYNEQFF
TGTGCCAGCAGTTTCGCGACAACATCACACGGCTCCTACAATGAGCAGTTCTTC
>TRBV9|15|TRBJ2-7|few|TRBD2
CASSRGGLAAYEQYF
TGTGCCAGCAGCAGAGGGGGACTAGCGGCCTACGAGCAGTACTTC
>TRBV24-1|16|TRBJ2-5|few|TRBD2
CATSDGGRGTTGTQYF
TGTGCCACCAGTGACGGCGGGAGAGGGACGACGGGGACCCAGTACTTC
>TRBV28|14|TRBJ1-1|NA|NA
CASSSTADNTEAFF
TGTGCCAGCAGTTCGACAGCAGATAACACTGAAGCTTTCTTT
>TRBV4-1|13|TRBJ1-2|many|NA
CASSQEWGGGYTF
TGCGCCAGCAGCCAAGAGTGGGGAGGAGGCTACACCTTC
>TRBV11-2|15|TRBJ2-2|NA|NA
CASSPPGGAAGELFF
TGTGCCAGCAGCCCTCCCGGGGGTGCTGCCGGGGAGCTGTTTTTT
>TRBV3-1|19|TRBJ2-5|NA|TRBD2
CASSPRLAGGTRMWETQYF
TGTGCCAGCAGCCCTCGACTAGCGGGGGGAACCAGGATGTGGGAGACCCAGTACTTC
>TRBV3-1|14|TRBJ2-2|many|NA
CASSPVYTTGELFF
TGTGCCAGCAGCCCCGTTTACACAACCGGGGAGCTGTTTTTT
>TRBV7-9|13|TRBJ2-2|NA|NA
CASTTGGTGELFF
TGTGCCAGCACGACCGGGGGCACCGGGGAGCTGTTTTTT
>TRBV24-1|14|TRBJ2-1|NA|NA
CATRGKGPDNEQFF
TGTGCCACCAGGGGAAAGGGGCCCGACAATGAGCAGTTCTTC
>TRBV14|17|TRBJ2-3|NA|TRBD1
CASSQHRDRALTDTQYF
TGTGCCAGCAGCCAACACCGGGACAGGGCACTCACAGATACGCAGTATTTT
>TRBV7-9|13|TRBJ2-3|many|NA
CASSQDTENTQYF
TGTGCCAGCAGCCAAGACACCGAAAATACGCAGTATTTT
>TRBV16|16|TRBJ2-7|few|TRBD2
CASSLPAGESSYEQYF
TGTGCCAGCAGTCTCCCGGCGGGGGAGAGCTCCTACGAGCAGTACTTC
>TRBV5-1|15|TRBJ1-1|few|NA
CASSLDAWGGTEAFF
TGCGCCAGCAGCTTGGACGCATGGGGAGGGACTGAAGCTTTCTTT
>TRBV10-3|15|TRBJ2-1|NA|TRBD2
CAIREGLAEYNEQFF
TGTGCCATCAGGGAAGGACTAGCGGAGTACAATGAGCAGTTCTTC
>TRBV12-3/TRBV12-4|15|TRBJ2-5|few|TRBD1
CASSFRQGARETQYF
TGTGCCAGCAGTTTTAGACAGGGGGCACGGGAGACCCAGTACTTC
>TRBV6-5|19|TRBJ2-7|few|TRBD2
CASSYSMGGRALSDYEQYF
TGTGCCAGCAGTTACTCGATGGGCGGGAGGGCCTTATCCGACTACGAGCAGTACTTC
>TRBV7-9|16|TRBJ2-3|many|NA
CASSITRTTLTDTQYF
TGTGCCAGCAGCATTACCAGGACTACTCTCACAGATACGCAGTATTTT
>TRBV6-1|14|TRBJ1-1|few|NA
CASSIQGSDTEAFF
TGTGCCAGCAGTATTCAGGGTTCCGACACTGAAGCTTTCTTT
>TRBV9|20|TRBJ2-1|NA|TRBD2
CASSALGGSSGAVSHNEQFF
TGTGCCAGCAGCGCCTTGGGGGGGTCTAGCGGGGCCGTTTCCCACAATGAGCAGTTCTTC
>TRBV5-4|15|TRBJ2-5|few|NA
CASSSEAQGEETQYF
TGTGCCAGCAGCTCGGAGGCACAGGGAGAAGAGACCCAGTACTTC
>TRBV7-8|15|TRBJ2-1|NA|NA
CASSPGGTAYNEQFF
TGTGCCAGCAGCCCAGGCGGGACAGCCTACAATGAGCAGTTCTTC
>TRBV9|14|TRBJ2-3|NA|NA
CASSVRHSADTQYF
TGTGCCAGCAGCGTCCGACACTCGGCGGATACGCAGTATTTT
>TRBV3-1|14|TRBJ1-1|few|NA
CASSPGTYNTEAFF
TGTGCCAGCAGCCCCGGGACATATAACACTGAAGCTTTCTTT
>TRBV4-2|15|TRBJ2-5|NA|NA
CASSQAWDGQETQYF
TGTGCCAGCAGCCAAGCCTGGGACGGCCAAGAGACCCAGTACTTC
>TRBV4-3|15|TRBJ2-3|NA|TRBD2
CASSPGTRSTDTQYF
TGCGCCAGCAGCCCCGGGACTAGAAGCACAGATACGCAGTATTTT
>TRBV12-3/TRBV12-4|16|TRBJ2-1|NA|NA
CASSGGWGRSYNEQFF
TGTGCCAGCAGTGGCGGCTGGGGGCGATCCTACAATGAGCAGTTCTTC
>TRBV5-1|15|TRBJ2-3|NA|NA
CASSLAGHLTDTQYF
TGCGCCAGCAGCTTGGCGGGACACCTTACCGATACGCAGTATTTT
>TRBV5-1|13|TRBJ1-2|NA|NA
CASSHHSNYGYTF
TGCGCCAGCAGCCATCACAGCAACTATGGCTACACCTTC
>TRBV14|13|TRBJ1-1|few|NA
CASSPQDITEAFF
TGTGCCAGCAGCCCTCAGGATATCACTGAAGCTTTCTTT
>TRBV5-1|14|TRBJ2-3|many|NA
CASSLRGRTDTQYF
TGCGCCAGCAGCTTACGGGGCCGCACAGATACGCAGTATTTT
>TRBV29-1|13|TRBJ2-5|few|TRBD1
CSTGTGGLETQYF
TGCAGCACTGGGACAGGGGGCCTCGAGACCCAGTACTTC
>TRBV19|15|TRBJ2-7|NA|NA
CASSILVSNTYEQYF
TGTGCCAGTAGTATTCTAGTCAGCAATACCTACGAGCAGTACTTC
>TRBV5-1|15|TRBJ2-5|many|TRBD2
CASRPGTSGEETQYF
TGCGCCAGCAGACCCGGGACTAGCGGGGAAGAGACCCAGTACTTC
>TRBV6-1|13|TRBJ1-1|few|NA
CASSVLGFTEAFF
TGTGCCAGCTCGGTGTTAGGTTTTACTGAAGCTTTCTTT
>TRBV7-6|17|TRBJ2-1|NA|TRBD2
CASSLLRTSGLGSEQFF
TGTGCCAGCAGCTTACTCCGGACTAGCGGTCTTGGTAGTGAGCAGTTCTTC
>TRBV20-1|16|TRBJ2-1|few|TRBD1
CSARDLDRGRWNEQFF
TGCAGTGCTAGAGATCTCGACAGGGGGCGTTGGAATGAGCAGTTCTTC
>TRBV12-3/TRBV12-4|14|TRBJ1-5|many|NA
CASSFSAGHQPQHF
TGTGCCAGCAGTTTTTCGGCAGGCCATCAGCCCCAGCATTTT
>TRBV5-6|15|TRBJ2-7|few|NA
CASSLISLQGSEQYF
TGTGCCAGCAGCTTGATTTCTCTACAGGGAAGCGAGCAGTACTTC
>TRBV18|16|TRBJ2-2|few|NA
CASSPTGTTNTGELFF
TGTGCCAGCTCACCAACCGGGACAACGAACACCGGGGAGCTGTTTTTT
>TRBV28|15|TRBJ2-7|NA|TRBD2
CASSSRLAGKEEQYF
TGTGCCAGCAGTTCTCGACTAGCGGGAAAGGAAGAGCAGTACTTC
>TRBV4-3|15|TRBJ2-5|NA|NA
CASSQDLRRSETQYF
TGCGCCAGCAGCCAAGATCTGAGGAGGTCCGAGACCCAGTACTTC
>TRBV20-1|13|TRBJ2-7|NA|NA
CSARRGSTYEQYF
TGCAGTGCTCGACGGGGCTCCACCTACGAGCAGTACTTC
>TRBV6-2/TRBV6-3|14|TRBJ1-1|few|TRBD1
CASSYTTGQTEAFF
TGTGCCAGCAGTTATACGACAGGGCAGACTGAAGCTTTCTTT
>TRBV4-2|15|TRBJ1-5|few|NA
CASSQDVGEEQPQHF
TGTGCCAGCAGCCAAGATGTTGGGGAGGAGCAGCCCCAGCATTTT
>TRBV4-1|20|TRBJ2-1|few|TRBD1
CASSQFTGTGPRRRYNEQFF
TGCGCCAGCAGCCAGTTCACCGGGACAGGGCCCCGCAGGAGGTACAATGAGCAGTTCTTC
>TRBV27|13|TRBJ2-1|few|NA
CASKLLGGGRQFF
TGTGCCAGCAAACTACTGGGGGGGGGCCGGCAGTTCTTC
>TRBV4-2|14|TRBJ1-5|many|NA
CASSQVGRNQPQHF
TGTGCCAGCAGCCAAGTAGGCAGGAATCAGCCCCAGCATTTT
>TRBV30|12|TRBJ1-2|NA|NA
CAWSPSGYGYTF
TGTGCCTGGAGCCCCTCCGGGTATGGCTACACCTTC